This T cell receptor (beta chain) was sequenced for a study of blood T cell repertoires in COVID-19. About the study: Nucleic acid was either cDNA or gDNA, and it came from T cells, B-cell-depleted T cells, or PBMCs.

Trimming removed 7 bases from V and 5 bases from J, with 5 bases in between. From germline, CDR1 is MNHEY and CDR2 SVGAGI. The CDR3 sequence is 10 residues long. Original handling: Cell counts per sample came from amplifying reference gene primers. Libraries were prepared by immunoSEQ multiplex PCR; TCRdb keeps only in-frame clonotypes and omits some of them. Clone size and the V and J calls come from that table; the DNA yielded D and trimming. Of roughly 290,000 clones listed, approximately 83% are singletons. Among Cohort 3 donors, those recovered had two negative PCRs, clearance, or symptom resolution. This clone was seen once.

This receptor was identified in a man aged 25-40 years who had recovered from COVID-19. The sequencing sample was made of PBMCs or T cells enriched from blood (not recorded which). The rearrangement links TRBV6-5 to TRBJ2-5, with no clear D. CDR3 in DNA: TGTGCCAGCATAATGGAGACCCAGTACTTC. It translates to CASIMETQYF.